This T cell receptor beta chain derives from a study of CD8 T cells in Susac syndrome. RNA was extracted with the RNeasy kit, and a quantity of roughly 0.45 to 1 ug was reverse transcribed using random hexamers. TCRdb processed the immunoSEQ multiplex PCR reads anew with MiXCR; each CDR3 protein has one entry. The repertoire holds around 80,000 distinct CDR3 sequences, about 96% seen once, with roughly 0.4% in the top ten. The authors sequenced TCR beta from blood CD8+ and CD4+ T cells. Recently defined diagnostic criteria classed the Susac syndrome patients as definite or probable. TEMRA cells were FACS-enriched, while CD8+ and CD4+ T cells were negatively isolated. V lost 3 bases and J 4 bases, leaving 10 bases between the germline ends. Germline CDR1 and CDR2: GTSNPN and SVGIG (reference sequence). This CDR3 spans 12 amino acids.

Material: CD8+ T cells from PBMCs. V and J are TRBV30 and TRBJ2-7, with D possibly matching TRBD2 (5 bases). This sequence was found in a human donor with Susac syndrome. The CDR3 region has the DNA TGTGCCTGGAGGTCTACGGGGTACGAGCAGTACTTC. Its protein is CAWRSTGYEQYF. The full variable domain, completed using reference TRBV30 and TRBJ2-7, is SQTIHQWPATLVQPVGSPLSLECTVEGTSNPNLYWYRQAAGRGLQLLFYSVGIGQISSEVPQNLSASRPQDRQFILSSKKLLLSDSGFYLCAWRSTGYEQYFGPGTRLTVT.